This TCR beta chain is drawn from a study of T cells in Graves' hyperthyroidism and ophthalmopathy (dated by TCRdb to 2018 to 2020). At the level of the whole study: Peripheral blood samples were taken at the time of initial diagnosis, prior to any treatment. A discovery cohort of about a hundred patients, 43 with Graves' ophthalmopathy and under 60 with stable Graves' hyperthyroidism, was used to find distinguishing TCR V-J signatures. Prospective prediction of ophthalmopathy was tested in an independent validation cohort consisting of 18 hyperthyroidism patients and about 17 patients who later progressed to ophthalmopathy. The 100 discovery patients were divided at random into training and test sets in a 7:3 ratio. The study also compared thyroid tissue and blood T-cell repertoires from roughly six Graves' hyperthyroidism patients. After sampling, hyperthyroidism patients received methimazole starting at 30 mg daily, and ophthalmopathy patients received high-dose intravenous methylprednisolone. The paper reports TCR Vbeta CDR3 sequencing of more than 120 peripheral blood samples: approximately 41 ophthalmopathy, about 75 hyperthyroidism and about 17 progressor patients.

The cysteine opens and the phenylalanine closes a CDR3 of 13 amino acids. Left in the record is the CDR3 DNA by itself, 39 bases read in frame from the first base. V and J are truncated by 5 bases and 0 bases respectively, leaving an intervening sequence of 5 bases. As encoded in the germline V gene (reference sequence), CDR1 is LNHDA while CDR2 is SQIVND. The investigation overall reported the following: Most expanded thyroid clonotypes (frequency above 0.001) were also detected in blood, suggesting blood repertoires may reflect thyroid immune responses. Sample size was not statistically predetermined, and blinding of investigators to group allocation was not performed. In validation, the model predicted progression to ophthalmopathy a median of roughly 6.1 months before onset, with roughly 68% sensitivity and 72.22% specificity. In cross-validation, a model built on a 13 V-J signature told ophthalmopathy apart from stable hyperthyroidism with approximately 90% sensitivity and approximately 81% specificity, and in testing the same model reached 80%/75%.

In the ophthalmopathy patients, disease was moderately to severely active, with a Clinical Activity Score of 3 or more, a NOSPECS grade of 4 or more, and a duration of less than 3 months. The study excluded patients with uncontrolled infections, other autoimmune diseases, pregnancy or lactation. Diagnoses were established on the basis of clinical symptoms, serum thyroxine and TRAb, thyroid ultrasound, and orbital computed tomography. Ficoll-Paque density gradient centrifugation was used to isolate PBMCs from approximately 11 ml of fresh peripheral blood. Total RNA was extracted using Trizol reagent, and RNA quality was assessed on an Agilent 2100 Bioanalyzer. This clonotype came up many times. Which antigen it targets is not known. Base qualities were left out, and no much larger clone turns up one base away. TCR beta CDR3 regions were amplified from RNA transcripts. The TCR CDR3 was subjected to a first round of RT-PCR using the HTBI primer set and the Qiagen OneStep RT-PCR kit. Libraries were constructed in a second round of multiplex PCR, after which size selection and purification were performed. Libraries were sequenced paired-end with 100 bp reads on an Illumina HiSeq2000. The paper's processing steps were these. SOAPnuke was used to process the raw data, with reads discarded if the reads contained adapters or uncalled bases, had a mean Phred below 15, or lacked an exact constant-primer or identifier match. COPE v1.2.5 was used to merge the high-quality paired reads, and each unique nucleotide sequence was defined as a clonotype. MiTCR v1.1 was used to align the clonotypes against IMGT TRBV, TRBD and TRBJ reference segments. The analysis included only V-J combinations with a frequency above 0.0001, which together covered more than 98% of the repertoires. A TCS score was defined as the ratio between F50 (clonal expansion) and ExV (chaos), using BLOSUM62-based TCRdist between CDR3 peptides within each V-J. Welch's t-statistics and random forest reduced roughly 500 V-J features to 13, which were used in a naive Bayes classifier (R e1071). TCRdb handled the public reads itself, with Q25 trimming in fastp and clone calling in MiXCR, and kept productive beta chains. Each entry merges the rows of one CDR3 protein and shows their most common DNA and genes. TCRdb, not the authors, supplied the V and J calls. Across this sample there are around 340,000 distinct CDR3 sequences, with around 18% seen only once. Of the sample, about 16% is held by the ten largest clones.

The origin of this receptor is a middle-aged woman with Graves' ophthalmopathy. Specimen: blood. The chain links TRBV19 with TRBJ1-5; there is no confident call for the D gene. The DNA is as follows: TGTGCCAGTAGTGTTAGTAGCAATCAGCCCCAGCATTTT. The translation is CASSVSSNQPQHF.